This T cell receptor beta chain was retrieved from a study of control samples from healthy donors and cancer patients. Trimming cost V 0 bases and J 3 bases; bases outside gene matches: 5. There are 15 residues in the CDR3. The germline V gene encodes CDR1 GTSNPN and CDR2 SVGIG (reference sequence). Sequencing was performed with immunoSEQ multiplex PCR; in TCRdb, only in-frame clones are kept and a portion is missing. The sample includes 93,000 or so clones, around 89% of them seen just once. The chain joins TRBV30 to TRBJ2-3, with TRBD2 matching over 8 bases. The sequenced sample consisted of PBMCs. The TCR sequence derives from a man aged 60 to 69 with lung cancer. The CDR3 DNA reads as TGTGCCTGGAGTGTACGGGGGGGGCTGACAGATACGCAGTATTTT. Protein sequence: CAWSVRGGLTDTQYF.